This TCR beta chain was sequenced during a study of regulatory T cells in long-lasting Graves disease. Regarding time point: newly diagnosed GD, antithyroid drugs for less than 3 months. RNA isolated from PBMCs was used to make the TCR library. Assembly of TCR beta libraries relied on iRepertoire HTBI primers together with Arm-PCR of CDR3 regions. Each CDR3 protein gets one entry after TCRdb re-called the multiplex PCR reads with MiXCR. Of some 500,000 distinct CDR3 sequences listed, roughly 13% are singletons. The germline V and J ends were trimmed by 8 bases and 0 bases, with 11 bases remaining between them. The germline CDR1 and CDR2 sequences are MNHNS and SASEGT. The CDR3 is 14 residues long. These data are also associated with another study on T cells in Graves' hyperthyroidism and ophthalmopathy. That work adds: It was uncontrolled infection, other autoimmune disease, pregnancy or lactation that excluded patients. Diagnosis rested on symptoms, serum thyroxine and TRAb, thyroid ultrasound, and orbital computed tomography. Most expanded thyroid clonotypes above 0.001 recurred in blood.

The source was peripheral blood mononuclear cells (PBMCs), collected at new diagnosis, from a patient treated with antithyroid drugs. The chain couples TRBV6-1 to TRBJ2-1; maybe TRBD2 (6 bases). This clonotype originated in a man between 25 and 39 years old with Graves disease. The chain's CDR3 is CASLTSTSYNEQFF. In nucleotides, the CDR3 is TGTGCCAGCCTGACTAGTACCTCCTACAATGAGCAGTTCTTC.